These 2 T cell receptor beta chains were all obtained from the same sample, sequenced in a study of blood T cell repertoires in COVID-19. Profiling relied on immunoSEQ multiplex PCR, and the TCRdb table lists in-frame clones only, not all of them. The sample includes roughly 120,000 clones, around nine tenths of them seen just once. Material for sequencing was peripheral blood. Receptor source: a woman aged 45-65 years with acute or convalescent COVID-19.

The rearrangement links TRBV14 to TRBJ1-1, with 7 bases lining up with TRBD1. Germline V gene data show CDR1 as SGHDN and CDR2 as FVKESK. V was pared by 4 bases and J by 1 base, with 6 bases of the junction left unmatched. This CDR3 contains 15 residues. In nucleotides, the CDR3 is TGTGCCAGCAGCCCATACAGGGGACGGAACACTGAAGCTTTCTTT. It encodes CASSPYRGRNTEAFF.

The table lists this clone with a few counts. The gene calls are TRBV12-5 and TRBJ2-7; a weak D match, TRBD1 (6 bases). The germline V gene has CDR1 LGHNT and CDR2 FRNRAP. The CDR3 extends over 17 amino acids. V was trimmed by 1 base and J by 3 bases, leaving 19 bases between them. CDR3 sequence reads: CASGLATPQGYVYEQYF. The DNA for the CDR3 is TGTGCTAGTGGTTTGGCGACCCCACAGGGCTATGTCTACGAGCAGTACTTC.